Presented here are 20 T cell receptor beta chains from one specimen sequenced in a study of CD8 T cells in ankylosing spondylitis. TCRdb processed the 5' RACE reads anew with MiXCR; each CDR3 protein has one entry. Of tens of thousands of distinct CDR3 sequences in the sample, less than 3.5% were seen once. The sequenced material came from blood, either unsorted or a sorted T cell fraction (not recorded which). All receptors derive from a male donor with ankylosing spondylitis or in good health (not recorded which).

This clonotype has a count of ten or more. This chain connects TRBV9 to TRBJ2-7, with 10 bases fitting TRBD2. CDR3 length: 16 residues. Germline CDR1 reads SGDLS; CDR2 reads YYNGEE. The ends lost 0 bases at V and 2 bases at J; junction bases unmatched: 5. This CDR3 reads CASSVGPSGGTYEQYF. DNA of the CDR3: TGTGCCAGCAGCGTAGGTCCTAGCGGGGGCACCTACGAGCAGTACTTC.

Ten or more counts support this clonotype. The chain links TRBV9 to TRBJ2-3; D gene unclear. V was pared by 3 bases and J by 4 bases, with 9 bases between. CDR3 length: 13 amino acids. Germline-derived CDR1 and CDR2 are SGDLS and YYNGEE. The CDR3 bases are TGTGCCAGCAGCGGCAAAATAGCAGATACGCAGTATTTT. This translates into CASSGKIADTQYF.

The rearrangement uses TRBV9 and TRBJ2-5, with D possibly matching TRBD1 (6 bases). V gave up 0 bases and J gave up 5 bases, with 8 bases separating them. The germline gives CDR1 SGDLS, CDR2 YYNGEE. The CDR3 is 13 amino acids. The CDR3 DNA reads as TGTGCCAGCAGCGTAGACAGGGTGGAGACCCAGTACTTC. This translates into CASSVDRVETQYF.

This clonotype has a count of ten or more. The J gene is TRBJ2-5, the V gene TRBV9; 15 bases are a match to TRBD2. There are 18 residues in the CDR3. From germline, CDR1 is SGDLS and CDR2 YYNGEE. The junction had 9 bases not matched to a gene; V was cut back by 1 base and J by 5 bases. The CDR3 DNA sequence: TGTGCCAGCAGCGTAACCCCGGGACTAGCGGGAGGTGGTGAGACCCAGTACTTC. Translating it yields CASSVTPGLAGGGETQYF.

This clonotype was observed many times. J is TRBJ2-5 and V is TRBV9; no firm D call. Trimming shortened V by 2 bases and J by 1 base, and 12 bases separated the two germline ends. The CDR3 extends over 15 amino acids. Germline lookup yields CDR1 SGDLS and CDR2 YYNGEE. The CDR3 sequence: CASSVLGIPQETQYF. In DNA form, the CDR3 reads TGTGCCAGCAGCGTGCTAGGAATACCCCAAGAGACCCAGTACTTC.

This clonotype has at least ten counts. This chain joins TRBV9 and TRBJ2-6; the D gene is possibly TRBD1 (6 bases). CDR3 size: 20 residues. CDR1 and CDR2 (germline): SGDLS, YYNGEE. Between the trimmed V and J ends, which lost 3 bases and 0 bases, there was a span of 22 bases. CDR3 DNA: TGTGCCAGCAGCGGGAACCCAGGGGCACAGGAGCACTCTGGGGCCAACGTCCTGACTTTC. It translates to CASSGNPGAQEHSGANVLTF.

The chain joins TRBV9 to TRBJ2-5; 8 bases line up with TRBD2. CDR1 and CDR2 (germline): SGDLS, YYNGEE. The CDR3 contains 16 residues. The trim removed 4 bases at V and 3 bases at J, leaving 11 bases unmatched. This CDR3 is CASSLGPGGGEETQYF. DNA of the CDR3: TGTGCCAGCAGCTTGGGCCCGGGAGGGGGGGAAGAGACCCAGTACTTC. Full variable domain (missing parts from reference TRBV9 and TRBJ2-5): DSGVTQTPKHLITATGQRVTLRCSPRSGDLSVYWYQQSLDQGLQFLIQYYNGEERAKGNILERFSAQQFPDLHSELNLSSLELGDSALYFCASSLGPGGGEETQYFGPGTRLLVL.

There are many counts of this clonotype. The chain has TRBV25-1 and TRBJ1-2; D not certain. The CDR3 runs 14 residues. CDR1 and CDR2 from the germline V gene are MGHDK and SYGVNS. Trimming shortened V by 10 bases and J by 4 bases, and 19 bases separated the two germline ends. The chain's CDR3 is CANSNPVFGYGYTF. The CDR3 DNA follows: TGTGCCAACTCGAACCCGGTTTTCGGCTATGGCTACACCTTC.

The table lists this clonotype with many counts. The chain carries TRBV9 and TRBJ1-4; no clear D gene. V lost 0 bases to trimming and J lost 8 bases, with 20 bases between them. Germline values: CDR1 SGDLS, CDR2 YYNGEE. The CDR3 has 17 residues. The DNA for the CDR3 is TGTGCCAGCAGCGTAGGGAGTGGCGGCGGCGGAGGGGAAAAACTGTTTTTT. Encoded protein: CASSVGSGGGGGEKLFF. The full variable domain, rest sourced from reference TRBV9 and TRBJ1-4, is DSGVTQTPKHLITATGQRVTLRCSPRSGDLSVYWYQQSLDQGLQFLIQYYNGEERAKGNILERFSAQQFPDLHSELNLSSLELGDSALYFCASSVGSGGGGGEKLFFGSGTQLSVL.

This clonotype came up many times. The chain joins TRBV9 to TRBJ2-1; 9 positions agree with TRBD2. The CDR3 runs 15 residues. The J segment lost 9 bases and the V segment lost 4 bases, leaving 11 bases of the junction unmatched. Germline V gene lookup returns CDR1 SGDLS and CDR2 YYNGEE. CDR3 in amino acids: CASSRGVAGEGEQFF. The DNA of the CDR3 is TGTGCCAGCAGCCGGGGGGTAGCGGGAGAGGGTGAGCAGTTCTTC.

This clonotype was seen ten or more times. V is TRBV9 and J is TRBJ2-1; D is uncertain. There are 13 residues in the CDR3. Germline values: CDR1 SGDLS, CDR2 YYNGEE. Trimming removed 2 bases at V and 5 bases at J, with 8 bases between. CDR3 region: CASSVHLDNEQFF. CDR3 coding DNA: TGTGCCAGCAGCGTCCACCTAGACAATGAGCAGTTCTTC. The full variable domain, rest sourced from reference TRBV9 and TRBJ2-1, is DSGVTQTPKHLITATGQRVTLRCSPRSGDLSVYWYQQSLDQGLQFLIQYYNGEERAKGNILERFSAQQFPDLHSELNLSSLELGDSALYFCASSVHLDNEQFFGPGTRLTVL.

Of note for this clonotype: This may be a read error: a much more frequent sequence differs by one nucleotide. The gene calls are TRBV9 and TRBJ2-5, with D tentatively TRBD2 (5 bases). This CDR3 has 17 amino acids. Trimming shortened V by 0 bases and J by 3 bases, and 18 bases separated the two germline ends. Germline V lookup: CDR1 SGDLS, CDR2 YYNGEE. The CDR3 protein is CASSVAGGGRGKETQYF. CDR3 nucleotide sequence: TGTGCCAGCAGCGTAGCTGGAGGCGGGCGAGGCAAAGAGACCCAGTACTTC.

The table lists this clonotype with many counts. V is TRBV9 and J is TRBJ2-5; 7 bases are a match to TRBD1. This CDR3 contains 16 residues. Germline trimming cut 4 bases from V and 1 base from J; bases unmatched to any gene: 10. The V gene's germline CDR1 is SGDLS and CDR2 YYNGEE. Written as DNA, the CDR3 is TGTGCCAGCAGCCCCCTACCCGGGGACAGCCAAGAGACCCAGTACTTC. This sequence encodes CASSPLPGDSQETQYF.

This clonotype was observed many times. This chain links TRBV9 with TRBJ2-1, with a weak D call TRBD1 (7 bases). V was shortened by 2 bases and J by 9 bases, with 12 bases between the two germline ends. This CDR3 spans 13 amino acids. From germline, CDR1 is SGDLS and CDR2 YYNGEE. The CDR3 DNA sequence: TGTGCCAGCAGCGTGGGGCAGGGGGGTGAGCAGTTCTTC. It codes for CASSVGQGGEQFF.

At least ten counts were recorded for this clonotype. The genes are TRBV9 and TRBJ2-3, with 7 bases identical to TRBD1. CDR1 and CDR2 from the germline V gene are SGDLS and YYNGEE. The junction had 4 bases not matched to a gene; V was cut back by 3 bases and J by 0 bases. The CDR3 runs 15 residues. The CDR3 DNA follows: TGTGCCAGCAGCGCGGGACAGAGGAGCACAGATACGCAGTATTTT. Its translation is CASSAGQRSTDTQYF.

This clonotype was observed many times. V is TRBV9 and J is TRBJ2-5; no reliable D call. CDR1 is SGDLS, CDR2 YYNGEE, per germline. Trimming removed 3 bases at V and 4 bases at J, with 7 bases between. The CDR3 runs to 12 residues. CDR3 region: CASSEGRETQYF. Here the CDR3 DNA reads TGTGCCAGCAGCGAGGGTCGAGAGACCCAGTACTTC.

This clonotype was detected many times. V usage is TRBV9 and J usage is TRBJ2-1, with D hard to call. The V end was cut by 3 bases, the J end by 9 bases, with 19 bases between. CDR3 length: 15 amino acids. Germline V gene lookup returns CDR1 SGDLS and CDR2 YYNGEE. CDR3 protein: CASSARQAPDGEQFF. CDR3 DNA: TGTGCCAGCAGCGCCCGGCAGGCGCCAGACGGTGAGCAGTTCTTC.

In this sample, this clonotype turned up many times. V usage is TRBV9 and J usage is TRBJ2-3, with unresolved D. Germline V gene lookup returns CDR1 SGDLS and CDR2 YYNGEE. The CDR3 is 12 residues long. Trimming took 0 bases from V and 5 from J, leaving 4 bases between them. The CDR3 protein is CASSVVVDTQYF. The CDR3 DNA sequence: TGTGCCAGCAGCGTAGTGGTAGATACGCAGTATTTT.

This clonotype was seen at least ten times. The rearrangement links TRBV9 to TRBJ2-1; 12 nucleotides agree with TRBD2. V trimming: 4 bases; J trimming: 9 bases; junction bases outside the gene matches: 5. Germline CDR1 is SGDLS and CDR2 is YYNGEE. The CDR3 spans 14 residues. CDR3 sequence: CASSLGLAGSEQFF. CDR3 coding DNA: TGTGCCAGCAGCTTAGGACTAGCGGGAAGTGAGCAGTTCTTC.

This clonotype was counted many times. The gene calls are TRBV9 and TRBJ2-2, with TRBD2 matching over 8 bases. This CDR3 contains 15 residues. Losses at the gene ends were 2 bases for V and 1 base for J; bases not matched to a gene: 1. Germline V gives CDR1 SGDLS, CDR2 YYNGEE. CDR3 DNA: TGTGCCAGCAGCGTCGGGGGGGTGAACACCGGGGAGCTGTTTTTT. Its protein product is CASSVGGVNTGELFF.